These 32 T cell receptor beta chains share one sample of origin, sequenced in a study of OX40 agonist ivuxolimab in advanced cancers. To prepare the library, the immunoSEQ multiplex PCR assay was applied. Sourced from immuneACCESS, this table was stored by TCRdb with only in-frame sequences that have V and J called. A share of the clones is absent; for the studies checked, an unresolved V gene accounts for under half, and the remainder has no known explanation. This sample is represented by 70,000 to 90,000 clones; approximately 80% of them were singletons. The top ten clones comprise roughly 2% of the sample. This specimen was CD4+ or CD8+ T cells sorted from blood, taken in a trial of the OX40 agonist ivuxolimab. The receptor source for this set is an adult with an advanced solid tumor such as melanoma, head and neck, liver or kidney cancer.

A word on this clone: Distinct nucleotide sequences in the sample also encode this CDR3. V usage is TRBV19 and J usage is TRBJ1-2; 8 nucleotides line up with TRBD1. The V and J ends lost 4 bases and 2 bases, in that order; junction bases with no gene match: 3. Germline-derived CDR1 and CDR2 are LNHDA and SQIVND (reference sequence). The CDR3 runs to 14 residues. This CDR3 reads CASSTRQGNYGYTF. The DNA of the CDR3 is TGTGCCAGTAGTACTAGACAGGGGAACTATGGCTACACCTTC.

This clone has just one count. The chain has TRBV29-1 and TRBJ1-1; tentatively, D is TRBD1 (6 bases). The germline V and J ends were trimmed by 5 bases and 5 bases, with 15 bases remaining between them. Germline CDR1 SQVTM, CDR2 ANQGSEA. This CDR3 spans 13 amino acids. Here the CDR3 DNA reads TGCAGCGTTTTACTCAGGGGCGAAACTGAAGCTTTCTTT. It specifies CSVLLRGETEAFF.

The chain couples TRBV7-3 to TRBJ2-2; D call uncertain. The CDR3 sequence is 16 residues long. The V end was cut by 5 bases, the J end by 7 bases, with 20 bases between. Germline V CDR1 and CDR2: SGHTA, FQGTGA. In nucleotides, the CDR3 is TGTGCCAGCAGCCGAAATGGTGGAACTTCTTTCGGGGAGCTGTTTTTT. This codes for CASSRNGGTSFGELFF.

The V and J genes are TRBV27 and TRBJ1-2; 8 positions match TRBD1. V lost 4 bases and J lost 4; bases outside the gene matches: 5. CDR1 and CDR2 (germline): MNHEY, SMNVEV (reference sequence). The length of the CDR3 is 14 residues. DNA for the CDR3: TGTGCCAGCAGTTCCCCAACAGGGGGCTATGGCTACACCTTC. Amino acids: CASSSPTGGYGYTF.

The rearrangement uses TRBV18 and TRBJ1-4; possible D gene TRBD1, 5 bases. CDR1 is KGHSH, CDR2 LQKENI, per germline. The CDR3 is made up of 15 amino acids. V was shortened by 1 base and J by 8 bases, with 14 bases between the two germline ends. CDR3 nucleotides: TGTGCCAGCTCACCACGGAGGGGCGCGGGCGAAAAACTGTTTTTT. Translating it yields CASSPRRGAGEKLFF.

J is TRBJ1-1 and V is TRBV9; the D gene is possibly TRBD1 (5 bases). V shed 0 bases and J shed 3 bases, with 9 bases lying between them. In germline, CDR1 is SGDLS, CDR2 YYNGEE. This CDR3 comprises 14 residues. For the CDR3, the DNA is TGTGCCAGCAGCGTAGCAAGCAGGGACACTGAAGCTTTCTTT. Amino acids: CASSVASRDTEAFF.

Here the CDR3 DNA reads TGTGCCAGCAGCTGGACAGGAGAAGAGACCCAGTACTTC. Its protein is CASSWTGEETQYF. The V gene is TRBV5-4, the J gene TRBJ2-5; 7 positions match TRBD1. The length of the CDR3 is 13 residues. Germline assignment: CDR1 SGHNT and CDR2 YYREEE (reference sequence). J lost 3 bases, V lost 3 bases, and 2 bases had no gene match.

The chain is built from TRBV9 and TRBJ1-4, with D unresolved. V was clipped by 3 bases and J by 8 bases, with 11 bases between them. In germline, CDR1 is SGDLS, CDR2 YYNGEE. The CDR3 contains 13 residues. CDR3 residues: CASSATLKEKLFF. DNA for the CDR3: TGTGCCAGCAGCGCCACTCTTAAAGAAAAACTGTTTTTT.

V and J are TRBV2 and TRBJ1-6; 7 nucleotides align to TRBD1. V was pared by 3 bases and J by 0 bases, with 11 bases of the junction left unmatched. This CDR3 contains 19 residues. CDR1 is SNHLY and CDR2 is FYNNEI in the germline V gene. The CDR3 DNA reads as TGTGCCAGCAGTGACCTACAGGGGTTAATAAGCTCCTATAATTCACCCCTCCACTTT. It is translated as CASSDLQGLISSYNSPLHF.

V usage is TRBV6-6 and J usage is TRBJ2-7, with 9 bases aligning to TRBD1. The CDR3 has 15 residues. After removal of 2 bases from V and 4 bases from J, the junction contained 6 bases not matched to a gene. Germline CDR1 MNHNY, CDR2 SVGAGI (reference sequence). CDR3 coding DNA: TGTGCCAGCAGTTACCAGCAGGGACAGGGTTACGAGCAGTACTTC. This codes for CASSYQQGQGYEQYF.

The chain is built from TRBV28 and TRBJ1-2, with D perhaps TRBD1 (5 bases). Trimming removed 5 bases at V and 4 bases at J, with 20 bases between. Per germline, CDR1 MDHEN and CDR2 SYDVKM. CDR3 length: 16 residues. The CDR3 here is CASSPGGGETAYGYTF. CDR3 DNA: TGTGCCAGCAGTCCTGGGGGGGGAGAAACTGCCTATGGCTACACCTTC.

The rearrangement links TRBV10-3 to TRBJ1-1; D is undetermined. Between the trimmed V and J ends, which lost 11 bases and 0 bases, there was a span of 13 bases. The CDR3 runs 13 residues. In germline, CDR1 is ENHRY, CDR2 SYGVKD. CDR3 in DNA: TGTGCCCCTTGGGAGAAATTGAACACTGAAGCTTTCTTT. This sequence encodes CAPWEKLNTEAFF.

This clone came up a few times. V gene TRBV7-3 combines with J gene TRBJ1-1; D is perhaps TRBD1 (5 bases). The CDR3 is made up of 15 amino acids. V lost 5 bases and J 4 bases, leaving 17 bases between the germline ends. CDR1 and CDR2 from the germline V gene are SGHTA and FQGTGA. CDR3 in amino acids: CASSQSSPGTTEAFF. CDR3 DNA sequence: TGTGCCAGCAGCCAATCTAGTCCAGGGACCACTGAAGCTTTCTTT.

The chain is built from TRBV19 and TRBJ1-4, with unresolved D. Germline values: CDR1 LNHDA, CDR2 SQIVND (reference sequence). The CDR3 extends over 14 amino acids. Between the trimmed V and J ends, which lost 5 bases and 8 bases, there was a span of 15 bases. In nucleotides, the CDR3 is TGTGCCAGTAGTGTCGGTCCTCAGAAGGAAAAACTGTTTTTT. It codes for CASSVGPQKEKLFF.

As for this clone: Other DNA sequences in the same sample also yield this CDR3. This sequence joins TRBV18 and TRBJ1-6; D perhaps matches TRBD1 (5 bases). Trimming took off 3 bases at V and 7 bases at J, with 7 bases between the two ends. Germline V gene lookup returns CDR1 KGHSH and CDR2 LQKENI. The length of the CDR3 is 13 residues. CDR3 nucleotides: TGTGCCAGCTCACCCGACAGAAATTCACCCCTCCACTTT. Encoded protein: CASSPDRNSPLHF.

This clone was found a few times. The same CDR3 can be traced to other DNA sequences in this sample. For the CDR3, the DNA is TGTGCCTGGAGTACGAGCAATCAGCCCCAGCATTTT. Translation: CAWSTSNQPQHF. V gene TRBV30 combines with J gene TRBJ1-5; D gene ambiguous. Trimming cost V 2 bases and J 1 base, with 3 bases left between them. The CDR3 consists of 12 residues. In germline, CDR1 is GTSNPN, CDR2 SVGIG (reference sequence).

This chain connects TRBV5-5 to TRBJ2-4, with TRBD2 as a possible D gene (6 bases). Trimming pared 0 bases from V and 6 bases from J, leaving 13 bases between. This CDR3 comprises 15 residues. Germline CDR1 reads SGHKS; CDR2 reads YYEKEE (reference sequence). The CDR3 here is CASSLAAGIRNIQYF. CDR3 coding DNA: TGTGCCAGCAGCTTGGCGGCGGGGATACGAAACATTCAGTACTTC.

This chain connects TRBV6-6 to TRBJ1-6; TRBD1 matches 8 bases. CDR3 length equals 15 residues. V gave up 5 bases and J gave up 9 bases; unmatched junction bases: 9. CDR1 is MNHNY, CDR2 SVGAGI, per germline (reference sequence). CDR3 amino acids: CASSPGQGLGSPLHF. For the CDR3, the DNA is TGTGCCAGCAGTCCAGGACAGGGTTTGGGTTCACCCCTCCACTTT.

This clone has a single count. The V and J genes are TRBV5-4 and TRBJ2-7; weak D call: TRBD1 (6 bases). Trimming took off 4 bases at V and 3 bases at J, with 14 bases between the two ends. This CDR3 spans 14 amino acids. Germline-derived CDR1 and CDR2 are SGHNT and YYREEE (reference sequence). The CDR3 DNA follows: TGTGCCAGCAGCCTTGGCAACAGGGACTACGAGCAGTACTTC. This codes for CASSLGNRDYEQYF.

V and J are TRBV4-1 and TRBJ1-5; 8 nucleotides match TRBD1. Germline lookup yields CDR1 MGHRA and CDR2 YSYEKL. The CDR3 runs to 16 residues. Trimming took 0 bases from V and 7 from J; bases not matched to a gene: 8. Here the CDR3 reads CASSQELTGVGQPQHF. DNA of the CDR3: TGCGCCAGCAGCCAAGAATTGACAGGGGTGGGACAGCCCCAGCATTTT.

The chain employs TRBV7-8 and TRBJ1-1, with TRBD1 matching over 9 bases. V lost 4 bases to trimming and J lost 6 bases; unmatched junction nucleotides: 12. This CDR3 region has 16 residues. CDR1 and CDR2 (germline): SGHVS, FQNEAQ. CDR3 region: CASSSGQGKFAAEAFF. DNA of the CDR3: TGTGCCAGCAGCTCCGGACAGGGGAAGTTTGCGGCTGAAGCTTTCTTT.

The chain joins TRBV19 to TRBJ1-1; 10 nucleotides align to TRBD1. The CDR3 consists of 14 residues. The ends lost 7 bases at V and 3 bases at J; junction bases unmatched: 5. CDR1 and CDR2 from the germline V gene are LNHDA and SQIVND (reference sequence). Here the CDR3 reads CASKGQGHDTEAFF. CDR3 nucleotide sequence: TGTGCCAGTAAGGGACAGGGGCACGACACTGAAGCTTTCTTT.

The rearrangement uses TRBV7-8 and TRBJ2-2; D may be TRBD2 (5 bases). Germline V gives CDR1 SGHVS, CDR2 FQNEAQ. Between the trimmed V and J ends, which lost 5 bases and 0 bases, there was a span of 10 bases. This CDR3 has 15 amino acids. CDR3 sequence: CASSARDANTGELFF. CDR3 coding DNA: TGTGCCAGCAGCGCCCGGGATGCGAACACCGGGGAGCTGTTTTTT.

This rearrangement joins TRBV27 to TRBJ1-1; D unclear. The germline V gene encodes CDR1 MNHEY and CDR2 SMNVEV (reference sequence). CDR3 length: 13 residues. V was cut by 5 bases and J by 4 bases, with 11 bases left in between. The CDR3 sequence is CASSPRSSTEAFF. The DNA for the CDR3 is TGTGCCAGCAGTCCTCGATCGAGCACTGAAGCTTTCTTT.

The rearrangement links TRBV2 to TRBJ1-5, with 7 bases matching TRBD1. Losses at the gene ends were 8 bases for V and 5 bases for J; bases not matched to a gene: 15. The germline CDR1 and CDR2 sequences are SNHLY and FYNNEI. This CDR3 has 16 amino acids. The CDR3 nucleotides read TGTGCCAGCGACCGCAGGGGGATCAATACGGATCAGCCCCAGCATTTT. Protein: CASDRRGINTDQPQHF.

V usage is TRBV4-1 and J usage is TRBJ2-5; tentatively, D is TRBD1 (6 bases). Trimming took 3 bases from V and 3 from J, leaving 14 bases between them. CDR3 length: 15 amino acids. Germline V gene lookup returns CDR1 MGHRA and CDR2 YSYEKL. Here the CDR3 reads CASSHGAAGEETQYF. CDR3 nucleotides: TGCGCCAGCAGCCATGGGGCCGCAGGGGAAGAGACCCAGTACTTC.

This chain links TRBV6-1 with TRBJ2-3; D may correspond to TRBD1 or TRBD2 (5 bases each). Trimming left V 1 base short and J 0 bases short, with 5 bases between. The CDR3 is 14 residues long. Germline values: CDR1 MNHNS, CDR2 SASEGT. The CDR3 sequence is CASSEGGSTDTQYF. The DNA for the CDR3 is TGTGCCAGCAGTGAAGGGGGGAGCACAGATACGCAGTATTTT.

The chain links TRBV9 to TRBJ1-2; 9 bases agree with TRBD1. Germline assignment: CDR1 SGDLS and CDR2 YYNGEE. CDR3 length equals 14 residues. Trimming removed 0 bases from V and 3 bases from J; junction bases left unmatched: 0. The CDR3 reads CASSVGQGDYGYTF. CDR3 nucleotide sequence: TGTGCCAGCAGCGTAGGACAGGGGGACTATGGCTACACCTTC.

The V call is TRBV29-1, the J call TRBJ1-2, with D uncertain. V shed 8 bases and J shed 3 bases, with 16 bases lying between them. Germline assignment: CDR1 SQVTM and CDR2 ANQGSEA. This CDR3 comprises 13 residues. The CDR3 loop is CSIGPGPHYGYTF. CDR3 nucleotide sequence: TGCAGCATTGGACCGGGTCCACACTATGGCTACACCTTC.

This clone was seen once. The V gene is TRBV7-2, the J gene TRBJ1-3, with D hard to call. The CDR3 totals 16 residues. CDR1 is SGHTA and CDR2 is FQGNSA in the germline V gene. Trimming took 5 bases from V and 0 from J, leaving 14 bases between them. The CDR3 nucleotides are TGTGCCAGCAGCCGCAGGTGGGGAGCCTCTGGAAACACCATATATTTT. This sequence encodes CASSRRWGASGNTIYF.

The genes are TRBV5-1 and TRBJ1-2, with 10 bases aligning to TRBD1. Trimming took 2 bases from V and 3 from J; bases not matched to a gene: 4. This CDR3 comprises 15 residues. Looked up from germline, CDR1 is SGHRS and CDR2 is YFSETQ. The CDR3 DNA follows: TGCGCCAGCAGCTTCGGGACAGGGGAGCACTATGGCTACACCTTC. As protein: CASSFGTGEHYGYTF.

The genes are TRBV5-1 and TRBJ2-1; 9 bases are shared with TRBD1. CDR3 length equals 15 residues. Trimming cost V 0 bases and J 5 bases; bases outside gene matches: 3. The germline V gene has CDR1 SGHRS and CDR2 YFSETQ. The CDR3: CASSLGTGDHNEQFF. The DNA for the CDR3 is TGCGCCAGCAGCTTGGGGACAGGGGACCACAATGAGCAGTTCTTC. Drawing the rest from reference TRBV5-1 and TRBJ2-1, the complete variable domain is KAGVTQTPRYLIKTRGQQVTLSCSPISGHRSVSWYQQTPGQGLQFLFEYFSETQRNKGNFPGRFSGRQFSNSRSEMNVSTLELGDSALYLCASSLGTGDHNEQFFGPGTRLTVL.